This entry describes one TCR beta chain. What it binds is not known. V was pared by 2 bases and J by 3 bases, with 12 bases between. The CDR3 is made up of 15 amino acids. Per germline, CDR1 SGHRS and CDR2 YFSETQ. The sample comes from a study of CD8 T cells in ankylosing spondylitis. Regarding the study as a whole: Characteristic of ankylosing spondylitis blood, it appeared, was a TCR beta motif comprising fewer than 10 highly homologous variants. Matched synovial fluid from ankylosing spondylitis patients was reported to be enriched for disease-linked clones.

Library preparation for TCR beta used quantitative 5'-RACE with molecular barcodes. TCRdb reanalysed the 5' RACE reads using MiXCR and keeps one entry per CDR3 protein. Of 250,000 to 350,000 distinct CDR3 sequences listed, around 8% are singletons. This chain links TRBV5-1 with TRBJ1-5; maybe TRBD1 (5 bases). The clonotype was recovered from a male donor with ankylosing spondylitis. Sequencing input: blood, either unsorted or a sorted T cell fraction (not recorded which). DNA for the CDR3: TGCGCCAGCAGCTTAGGGGTTAGCAACAATCAGCCCCAGCATTTT. Encoded protein: CASSLGVSNNQPQHF.